This TCR beta chain was captured in a study of cytomegalovirus exposure and HLA in healthy donors. 60 Vbeta and 13 Jbeta primers were used in PCR. This table comes from immunoSEQ multiplex PCR, and its TCRdb copy is limited to in-frame clones, with some not included. The sample records 100,000 to 150,000 clones, around 85% being singletons. This CDR3 spans 12 amino acids. Germline-derived CDR1 and CDR2 are SGHRS and YFSETQ. Trimming took off 3 bases at V and 8 bases at J, with 11 bases between the two ends. The chain employs TRBV5-1 and TRBJ1-2; tentative D call: TRBD1 (5 bases). Sequenced: PBMCs. The clonotype comes from a man younger than 40 in good health and CMV-seronegative. CDR3 loop: CASSYQGDGYTF. CDR3 nucleotide sequence: TGCGCCAGCAGCTACCAGGGCGACGGCTACACCTTC.